This entry describes one TCR beta chain. Its antigen remains unidentified. One end of the junction varies from germline; a read error may be responsible. Based on the germline V gene, the CDR1 and CDR2 sequences are SNHLY and FYNNEI. The CDR3 starts with the cysteine, ends with the phenylalanine, and has 16 residues. Only the CDR3 part of the read is kept: 48 bases, read in frame from the first base. TCRbeta CDR3 regions were amplified from genomic DNA by means of the immunoSEQ Assay, a bias-controlled multiplex PCR. The published analysis was carried out like this. The number of nucleated cells in each sample was estimated from the amplification of reference gene primers within the assay. Sequence reads were collapsed and filtered to measure the absolute abundance of every unique TCRbeta CDR3 rearrangement. For each sample, productive Simpson clonality was calculated by taking the square root of Simpson's diversity index across productive rearrangements. Sourced from immuneACCESS, this table was stored by TCRdb with only in-frame sequences that have V and J called. A share of the clones is absent; for the studies checked, an unresolved V gene accounts for under half, and the remainder has no known explanation. V, J and clone size are those of that table, while D and trimming were read from the DNA. Counted in this sample were 90,000 to 100,000 clones; less than 95% of them appeared once. The top ten hold about 5% of the sample.

The collaborating institutions used their own protocols to collect whole blood in K2EDTA tubes. For TCRbeta analysis, collaborator samples were shipped as frozen whole blood, as isolated PBMCs, or as DNA extracted from either sample type. This sample was taken from a study of blood T cell repertoires in COVID-19 (dated by TCRdb to the early 2020s). Regarding the study in general: Collaborator samples came from the United States, Italy and Spain and covered acute and convalescent phases of COVID-19. Subjects who had been exposed to COVID-19, were actively infected with it, or had recovered from it provided the deeply sampled blood TCRbeta repertoires that made up the dataset. Nearly every sample came with metadata listing a de-identified subject ID, COVID-19 status, age in years and sex. The repertoires were made available in a free public database intended to serve as a resource for research on the immune response to SARS-CoV-2. Where HLA class I and class II types were available, the types were taken from metadata supplied by the sample provider, not from assay-based typing. The prospective study material was composed of cDNA or gDNA derived from T cells, B-cell-depleted T cells, or PBMCs. Samples were obtained from the ongoing ImmuneRACE study (first 160 participants) and from over 1,000 subjects provided by 6 global collaborators.

The research as a whole found: Clinical and demographic metadata were provided uncurated, with the amount varying by source and participant.

The rearranged segments are TRBV2 and TRBJ2-7; the junction holds 9 bases that match TRBD1. The TCR comes from a man between 50 and 59 years old with acute or convalescent COVID-19. The sample consisted of peripheral blood. The CDR3 region has the sequence CASSQAWTGEAYEQYF. The bases read TGTGCCAGCAGTCAAGCGTGGACAGGGGAAGCCTACGAGCAGTACTTC.